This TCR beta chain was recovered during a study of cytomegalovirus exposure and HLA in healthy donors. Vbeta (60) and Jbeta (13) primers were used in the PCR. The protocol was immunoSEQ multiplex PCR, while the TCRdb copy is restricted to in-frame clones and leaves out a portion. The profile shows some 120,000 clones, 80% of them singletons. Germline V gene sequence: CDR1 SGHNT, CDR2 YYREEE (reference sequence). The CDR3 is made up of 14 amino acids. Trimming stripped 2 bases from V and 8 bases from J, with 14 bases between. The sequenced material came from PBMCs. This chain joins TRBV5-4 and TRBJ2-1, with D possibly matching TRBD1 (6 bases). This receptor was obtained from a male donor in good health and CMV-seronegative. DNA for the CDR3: TGTGCCAGCAGCTTAAGAACAGGGATGGATGAGCAGTTCTTC. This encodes CASSLRTGMDEQFF.